The 11 T cell receptor beta chains below come from one sample, sequenced in a study of cytomegalovirus exposure and HLA in healthy donors. The primer mix had 60 Vbeta and 13 Jbeta primers. Clones were sequenced by immunoSEQ multiplex PCR, and TCRdb holds only the in-frame ones, with some missing. The table for this sample gives about 72,000 clones. Source material: PBMCs. The receptors were sampled from a middle-aged man in good health and CMV-seropositive.

The chain has TRBV9 and TRBJ2-5; 7 nucleotides match TRBD2. Germline V gives CDR1 SGDLS, CDR2 YYNGEE. Trimming took 3 bases from V and 4 from J; bases not matched to a gene: 12. CDR3 length: 16 residues. DNA for the CDR3: TGTGCCAGCAGCGGGGAGCGGGGACCCATGGGAGAGACCCAGTACTTC. It encodes CASSGERGPMGETQYF. The full variable domain, with the rest looked up from reference TRBV9 and TRBJ2-5, is DSGVTQTPKHLITATGQRVTLRCSPRSGDLSVYWYQQSLDQGLQFLIQYYNGEERAKGNILERFSAQQFPDLHSELNLSSLELGDSALYFCASSGERGPMGETQYFGPGTRLLVL.

The chain is built from TRBV11-2 and TRBJ2-7; TRBD2 aligns across 8 bases. CDR3 length: 15 amino acids. The V gene end was trimmed by 6 bases and the J gene end by 2 bases; junction bases not matched to a gene: 9. Per the germline V gene, CDR1 is SGHAT and CDR2 is FQNNGV. This CDR3 is CASSLSGSITYEQYF. In nucleotides, the CDR3 is TGTGCCAGCAGTTTAAGCGGGAGTATAACCTACGAGCAGTACTTC.

The chain has TRBV5-1 and TRBJ1-6; 8 bases are shared with TRBD1. V trimming: 2 bases; J trimming: 12 bases; junction bases outside the gene matches: 7. Germline values: CDR1 SGHRS, CDR2 YFSETQ. This CDR3 spans 14 amino acids. CDR3 bases: TGCGCCAGCAGCTTACGGCAGGGGGCAGGACCCCTCCACTTT. Its protein product is CASSLRQGAGPLHF.

The chain recombines TRBV5-1 with TRBJ2-3, with a weak D call TRBD1 (5 bases). Germline V gives CDR1 SGHRS, CDR2 YFSETQ. The V end was cut by 4 bases, the J end by 5 bases, with 14 bases between. CDR3 length: 14 amino acids. The CDR3 loop is CASSPEGVEDTQYF. The CDR3 DNA follows: TGCGCCAGCAGCCCCGAAGGGGTGGAAGATACGCAGTATTTT.

CDR3 amino acids: CASSEIAGAYEQYF. In nucleotides, the CDR3 is TGTGCCAGCAGCGAAATAGCGGGAGCGTACGAGCAGTACTTC. The V gene is TRBV27, the J gene TRBJ2-7; TRBD2 agrees at 9 bases. This CDR3 has 14 amino acids. The germline V gene has CDR1 MNHEY and CDR2 SMNVEV (reference sequence). Trimming removed 6 bases from V and 4 bases from J; junction bases left unmatched: 7.

The chain joins TRBV9 to TRBJ2-7; 15 bases align to TRBD2. V dropped 4 bases and J dropped 6; count of bases not matched to a gene: 11. CDR3 length equals 17 residues. CDR1 is SGDLS and CDR2 is YYNGEE in the germline V gene. As DNA, the CDR3 is TGTGCCAGCAGCCCAGAAGGTCGGGGACTAGCGGGGGGCGAGCAGTACTTC. Translation: CASSPEGRGLAGGEQYF.

The rearrangement links TRBV11-3 to TRBJ2-5; D may be TRBD2 (6 bases). The CDR3 covers 12 residues. Trimming pared 6 bases from V and 4 bases from J, leaving 9 bases between. Per germline, CDR1 SGHNT and CDR2 YENEEA. The CDR3 DNA reads as TGTGCCAGCAGTCGGGGAGGAGAGACCCAGTACTTC. As protein: CASSRGGETQYF.

The chain combines TRBV5-1 with TRBJ2-3, with 9 bases matching TRBD2. Per germline, CDR1 SGHRS and CDR2 YFSETQ. The trim removed 4 bases at V and 1 base at J, leaving 19 bases unmatched. This CDR3 has 20 residues. CDR3 coding DNA: TGCGCCAGCAGCCCTACTCTGTGGGGACTAGCTTTTGTGCGCACAGATACGCAGTATTTT. Its protein product is CASSPTLWGLAFVRTDTQYF.

The rearrangement uses TRBV6-6 and TRBJ2-7; D not certain. Germline CDR1 is MNHNY and CDR2 is SVGAGI (reference sequence). The CDR3 runs 14 residues. V lost 6 bases and J 6 bases, leaving 18 bases between the germline ends. This chain's CDR3 is CASSLIPDISEQYF. CDR3 bases: TGTGCCAGCAGCCTTATTCCTGACATCAGCGAGCAGTACTTC.

V is TRBV28 and J is TRBJ2-7; D unclear. The CDR3 length is 11 residues. Trimming left V 3 bases short and J 6 bases short, with 6 bases between. The germline CDR1 and CDR2 sequences are MDHEN and SYDVKM. The CDR3 is CASSFTVEQYF. The CDR3 bases are TGTGCCAGCAGTTTTACGGTCGAGCAGTACTTC.

The chain employs TRBV19 and TRBJ1-1; the D gene is possibly TRBD1 (5 bases). Germline assignment: CDR1 LNHDA and CDR2 SQIVND (reference sequence). The CDR3 extends over 15 amino acids. V was pared by 1 base and J by 1 base, with 10 bases between. CDR3 sequence reads: CASSIGFQGNTEAFF. The CDR3 coding sequence is TGTGCCAGTAGTATAGGGTTCCAGGGGAACACTGAAGCTTTCTTT.